These 20 T cell receptor beta chains were all obtained from the same sample, sequenced in a study of blood T cell repertoires in COVID-19. Using immunoSEQ multiplex PCR, the repertoire was profiled, and TCRdb retains in-frame clones only, with some absent. This sample has around 290,000 clones, with around 89% found just once. Sequenced sample: peripheral blood. The origin of the receptors is a man aged 35 to 55 with acute or convalescent COVID-19.

V and J are TRBV19 and TRBJ1-5; TRBD1 matches at 7 bases. Germline loops: CDR1 LNHDA, CDR2 SQIVND (reference sequence). There are 14 residues in the CDR3. V shed 2 bases, J shed 4 bases, and the junction held 2 bases outside the gene matches. CDR3 amino acids: CASSIRRGNQPQHF. CDR3 nucleotides: TGTGCCAGTAGTATACGCAGGGGGAATCAGCCCCAGCATTTT.

This clone was counted once. The V and J genes are TRBV28 and TRBJ1-1; unclear D gene. Germline loops: CDR1 MDHEN, CDR2 SYDVKM. V was clipped by 2 bases and J by 4 bases, with 14 bases between them. This CDR3 has 15 residues. The CDR3 region is CASSLRTLRATEAFF. The CDR3 DNA is TGTGCCAGCAGTTTACGAACCCTGAGGGCCACTGAAGCTTTCTTT.

The CDR3 loop reads CASSQEVEGAQYF. The CDR3 nucleotides read TGTGCCAGCAGCCAAGAGGTCGAGGGTGCGCAGTATTTT. This chain connects TRBV3-1 (or the pseudogene TRBV3-2) to TRBJ2-3, with a tentative D call TRBD2 (5 bases). The CDR3 has 13 residues. Trimming left V 0 bases short and J 10 bases short, with 11 bases between. Germline V gene sequence: CDR1 LGHDT, CDR2 YNNKEL (reference sequence).

This clone was recorded a few times. This rearrangement joins TRBV5-1 to TRBJ2-1, with TRBD2 matching 8 bases. The trim removed 4 bases at V and 2 bases at J, leaving 14 bases unmatched. The germline V gene has CDR1 SGHRS and CDR2 YFSETQ. This CDR3 contains 18 residues. As DNA, the CDR3 is TGCGCCAGCAGCCCGGGGGCAGCGGGGGCTCGGGCCTACAATGAGCAGTTCTTC. The encoded protein is CASSPGAAGARAYNEQFF.

The chain joins TRBV9 to TRBJ1-5; D possibly corresponds to TRBD1 (5 bases). The germline V gene has CDR1 SGDLS and CDR2 YYNGEE. This CDR3 spans 15 amino acids. V lost 0 bases, J lost 2 bases, and 9 bases lay in between. This chain's CDR3 is CASSVGGMGNQPQHF. The CDR3 DNA reads TGTGCCAGCAGCGTAGGGGGCATGGGCAATCAGCCCCAGCATTTT. Drawing the rest from reference TRBV9 and TRBJ1-5, the complete variable domain is DSGVTQTPKHLITATGQRVTLRCSPRSGDLSVYWYQQSLDQGLQFLIQYYNGEERAKGNILERFSAQQFPDLHSELNLSSLELGDSALYFCASSVGGMGNQPQHFGDGTRLSIL.

V usage is TRBV5-1 and J usage is TRBJ1-2; TRBD1 is a possible D gene (6 bases). CDR3 length: 14 residues. Trimming stripped 1 base from V and 3 bases from J, with 10 bases between. CDR1 and CDR2 (germline): SGHRS, YFSETQ. The CDR3 here is CASSLSPGDYGYTF. CDR3 in DNA: TGCGCCAGCAGCTTGAGTCCAGGGGACTATGGCTACACCTTC.

This clone was picked up one time. Other DNA sequences within the sample encode an identical CDR3. This chain joins TRBV5-1 and TRBJ2-7, with D tentatively TRBD2 (6 bases). Germline CDR1 and CDR2: SGHRS and YFSETQ. The CDR3 has 12 residues. The V end lost 2 bases, the J end lost 3 bases, and 6 bases lay between the germline ends. The chain's CDR3 is CASSFGGYEQYF. In DNA form, the CDR3 reads TGCGCCAGCAGCTTCGGGGGCTACGAGCAGTACTTC. The variable domain in full, completed from reference TRBV5-1 and TRBJ2-7, reads KAGVTQTPRYLIKTRGQQVTLSCSPISGHRSVSWYQQTPGQGLQFLFEYFSETQRNKGNFPGRFSGRQFSNSRSEMNVSTLELGDSALYLCASSFGGYEQYFGPGTRLTVT.

The chain uses TRBV6-5 and TRBJ1-5; maybe TRBD1 (6 bases). This CDR3 contains 15 residues. Germline V gene sequence: CDR1 MNHEY, CDR2 SVGAGI. The V end was cut by 7 bases, the J end by 6 bases, with 19 bases between. CDR3 protein: CASIAQWGQGQPQHF. CDR3 in DNA: TGTGCCAGCATCGCACAGTGGGGACAAGGTCAGCCCCAGCATTTT.

The V call is TRBV27, the J call TRBJ2-4; TRBD1 might be the D (7 bases). V lost 5 bases and J lost 9, with 8 bases in between. From germline, CDR1 is MNHEY and CDR2 SMNVEV (reference sequence). This CDR3 has 11 amino acids. Written as DNA, the CDR3 is TGTGCCAGCAGTCAGGGGGGCATTCAGTACTTC. Translating gives CASSQGGIQYF.

This rearrangement joins TRBV7-2 to TRBJ2-7; possible D gene TRBD1, 6 bases. The germline CDR1 and CDR2 sequences are SGHTA and FQGNSA. V was clipped by 4 bases and J by 6 bases, with 13 bases between them. CDR3 length equals 13 residues. The CDR3 sequence is CASSSQGPGEQYF. The CDR3 nucleotides read TGTGCCAGCAGCTCACAGGGCCCGGGCGAGCAGTACTTC.

The rearrangement joins TRBV7-3 to TRBJ1-3; no clear D. This CDR3 is built from 15 residues. The germline V gene encodes CDR1 SGHTA and CDR2 FQGTGA. The V gene lost 3 bases and the J gene lost 11 bases, with 20 bases spanning the gap. The CDR3 bases are TGTGCCAGCAGCTTCGAGACCGGGATGGGGATCCCCATATATTTT. This encodes CASSFETGMGIPIYF. Full variable domain (missing parts from reference TRBV7-3 and TRBJ1-3): GAGVSQTPSNKVTEKGKYVELRCDPISGHTALYWYRQSLGQGPEFLIYFQGTGAADDSGLPNDRFFAVRPEGSVSTLKIQRTERGDSAVYLCASSFETGMGIPIYFGEGSWLTVV.

The chain combines TRBV2 with TRBJ2-7, with 7 bases identical to TRBD1. This CDR3 comprises 12 residues. V lost 7 bases and J lost 5; bases outside the gene matches: 5. The V gene's germline CDR1 is SNHLY and CDR2 FYNNEI. CDR3 region: CASTLQGNEQYF. The CDR3 DNA reads as TGTGCCAGCACCCTACAGGGGAACGAGCAGTACTTC.

This clone was detected only a few times. The chain combines TRBV9 with TRBJ2-7, with unresolved D. The CDR3 sequence is 14 residues long. Germline CDR1 SGDLS, CDR2 YYNGEE. Trimming pared 0 bases from V and 5 bases from J, leaving 12 bases between. DNA for the CDR3: TGTGCCAGCAGCGTAGAAGTCAGTCCCCACGAGCAGTACTTC. It specifies CASSVEVSPHEQYF.

This chain links TRBV7-8 with TRBJ2-1; 9 bases fit TRBD2. Germline trimming cut 3 bases from V and 7 bases from J; bases unmatched to any gene: 4. This CDR3 has 14 amino acids. From germline, CDR1 is SGHVS and CDR2 FQNEAQ. CDR3 region: CASSFRGGANEQFF. The CDR3 region has the DNA TGTGCCAGCAGCTTCCGCGGGGGGGCAAATGAGCAGTTCTTC.

This clone was found once. The V call is TRBV10-3, the J call TRBJ2-3; a weak D match, TRBD2 (7 bases). The CDR3 contains 15 residues. Deletions cut 2 bases from V and 3 bases from J, with 12 bases between. Looked up from germline, CDR1 is ENHRY and CDR2 is SYGVKD. The DNA for the CDR3 is TGTGCCATCAGTGAGGGGAGGGGGGTAACAGATACGCAGTATTTT. It is translated as CAISEGRGVTDTQYF.

This clone was detected once. The V call is TRBV5-4, the J call TRBJ2-1; D may be TRBD2 (6 bases). Trimming stripped 7 bases from V and 9 bases from J, with 17 bases between. Germline V gene lookup returns CDR1 SGHNT and CDR2 YYREEE (reference sequence). The CDR3 spans 13 residues. CDR3 loop: CASSPRGSGEQFF. DNA for the CDR3: TGTGCCAGCTCCCCGCGGGGCTCCGGTGAGCAGTTCTTC.

The chain links TRBV5-4 to TRBJ1-4; D might be TRBD1 (5 bases). The CDR3 totals 12 residues. Germline CDR1 SGHNT, CDR2 YYREEE (reference sequence). V dropped 2 bases and J dropped 13 bases, with 12 bases sitting between them. CDR3 coding DNA: TGTGCCAGCAGCTTTTTCAGGGAAGCACTGTTTTTT. Amino acids: CASSFFREALFF.

This chain joins TRBV10-3 and TRBJ1-1; D call uncertain. Germline CDR1 reads ENHRY; CDR2 reads SYGVKD. The V end was cut by 6 bases, the J end by 8 bases, with 10 bases between. This CDR3 contains 11 residues. The CDR3 coding sequence is TGTGCCATCAGGGAACAGAGAGAAGCTTTCTTT. This translates into CAIREQREAFF.

This clone has just one count. The V call is TRBV2, the J call TRBJ1-6; D possibly corresponds to TRBD1 (6 bases). CDR1 is SNHLY and CDR2 is FYNNEI in the germline V gene. Trimming took 4 bases from V and 7 from J, leaving 8 bases between them. The CDR3 spans 13 residues. Here the CDR3 DNA reads TGTGCCAGCAGTGTTACAGGGAATTCACCCCTCCACTTT. Residues: CASSVTGNSPLHF.

The V call is TRBV18, the J call TRBJ1-2; D gene uncertain. Germline V lookup: CDR1 KGHSH, CDR2 LQKENI. The CDR3 runs to 13 residues. V lost 3 bases and J 2 bases, leaving 7 bases between the germline ends. The CDR3 reads CASSPAGNYGYTF. The CDR3 DNA reads as TGTGCCAGCTCACCCGCGGGGAACTATGGCTACACCTTC.